One sample yielded the 22 T cell receptor beta chains listed below, sequenced in a study of cytotoxic CD8 clonotypes in ibrutinib-treated CLL. Sequencing used immunoSEQ multiplex PCR; TCRdb keeps in-frame clones, though not all of them. Counted here are some 61,000 clones, 68% occurring once; the ten biggest clones make up approximately 6%. The sample consisted of PBMCs, taken after 12 months of ibrutinib treatment. Source of these receptors: a human donor with chronic lymphocytic leukemia.

The chain joins TRBV29-1 to TRBJ1-2, with 9 positions matching TRBD1. Germline V gene sequence: CDR1 SQVTM, CDR2 ANQGSEA. J was trimmed by 0 bases and V by 2 bases; bases with no gene match: 4. The CDR3 loop spans 15 amino acids. The CDR3 spells CSVESGTGTNYGYTF. For the CDR3, the DNA is TGCAGCGTTGAAAGCGGGACAGGGACTAACTATGGCTACACCTTC.

This chain connects TRBV13 to TRBJ2-3, with TRBD2 matching 8 bases. V was clipped by 5 bases and J by 1 base; unmatched bases: 11. CDR1 and CDR2 (germline): PRHDT, FYEKMQ (reference sequence). The CDR3 runs to 17 residues. The DNA of the CDR3 is TGTGCCAGCAGCCGACGGTCGGGGGGGGCCGGCACAGATACGCAGTATTTT. It translates to CASSRRSGGAGTDTQYF.

CDR3 coding DNA: TGTGCCAGCAGTACACCTGACCGCTCCTACGAGCAGTACTTC. Protein sequence: CASSTPDRSYEQYF. The rearrangement links TRBV28 to TRBJ2-7; D unresolved. Per the germline V gene, CDR1 is MDHEN and CDR2 is SYDVKM. There are 14 residues in the CDR3. Trimming cost V 5 bases and J 0 bases, with 11 bases left between them. Using reference TRBV28 and TRBJ2-7 for the parts outside the CDR3, the full variable domain is DVKVTQSSRYLVKRTGEKVFLECVQDMDHENMFWYRQDPGLGLRLIYFSYDVKMKEKGDIPEGYSVSREKKERFSLILESASTNQTSMYLCASSTPDRSYEQYFGPGTRLTVT.

As DNA, the CDR3 is TGTGCCAGCAGTGCCCGAGGGGGGAGCACAGATACGCAGTATTTT. Amino acid sequence: CASSARGGSTDTQYF. This chain links TRBV6-4 with TRBJ2-3; either TRBD1 or TRBD2 may supply D (6 bases each). The CDR3 spans 15 residues. The V gene lost 4 bases and the J gene lost 0 bases, with 11 bases spanning the gap. Germline CDR1 MRHNA, CDR2 SNTAGT.

This clone has just a few counts. CDR3 DNA sequence: TGTGCCAGCAGCCTAATGGGGGGGCCCCAGGCTGAAGCTTTCTTT. Translating it yields CASSLMGGPQAEAFF. V gene TRBV7-3 combines with J gene TRBJ1-1; tentatively, D is TRBD1 (6 bases). V was cut by 5 bases and J by 6 bases, with 19 bases left in between. Germline V CDR1 and CDR2: SGHTA, FQGTGA. The CDR3 is 15 residues long. The full variable domain, its missing parts supplied by reference TRBV7-3 and TRBJ1-1, is GAGVSQTPSNKVTEKGKYVELRCDPISGHTALYWYRQSLGQGPEFLIYFQGTGAADDSGLPNDRFFAVRPEGSVSTLKIQRTERGDSAVYLCASSLMGGPQAEAFFGQGTRLTVV.

This chain's CDR3 is CASTKSGGDTEAFF. The CDR3 bases are TGTGCCAGCACCAAATCGGGGGGGGACACTGAAGCTTTCTTT. The genes are TRBV6-5 and TRBJ1-1, with a weak D call TRBD1 (5 bases). The CDR3 consists of 14 residues. V shed 7 bases and J shed 3 bases, with 15 bases lying between them. Germline V gene lookup returns CDR1 MNHEY and CDR2 SVGAGI.

The chain links TRBV4-2 to TRBJ1-5; TRBD1 is a possible D gene (5 bases). CDR3 size: 15 residues. V was cut by 0 bases and J by 4 bases, with 10 bases left in between. Germline V lookup: CDR1 LGHNA, CDR2 YNFKEQ. The CDR3 coding sequence is TGTGCCAGCAGCCAAGATCGGCGGACAAATCAGCCCCAGCATTTT. Translated: CASSQDRRTNQPQHF.

The rearrangement joins TRBV4-1 to TRBJ2-2; 11 positions agree with TRBD2. There are 16 residues in the CDR3. Trimming took 4 bases from V and 1 from J; bases not matched to a gene: 2. Germline CDR1 reads MGHRA; CDR2 reads YSYEKL. The CDR3 region is CASSPGLAVNTGELFF. The CDR3 nucleotides are TGCGCCAGCAGCCCGGGACTAGCGGTGAACACCGGGGAGCTGTTTTTT.

This sequence joins TRBV6-5 and TRBJ2-7; 7 bases map to TRBD1. The CDR3 loop spans 14 amino acids. CDR1 is MNHEY, CDR2 SVGAGI, per germline. J was trimmed by 5 bases and V by 0 bases; bases with no gene match: 4. The CDR3 DNA follows: TGTGCCAGCAGTTACTCGTCACAGGGGAACGAGCAGTACTTC. The encoded protein is CASSYSSQGNEQYF.

The rearrangement uses TRBV27 and TRBJ1-4, with D perhaps matching TRBD1 (6 bases). Germline CDR1 MNHEY, CDR2 SMNVEV (reference sequence). V was pared by 1 base and J by 7 bases, with 16 bases between. This CDR3 is 16 amino acids long. The CDR3 reads CASSLFSQGWVEKLFF. In DNA form, the CDR3 reads TGTGCCAGCAGTTTATTCTCACAGGGATGGGTTGAAAAACTGTTTTTT.

The chain joins TRBV30 to TRBJ1-2; 8 nucleotides line up with TRBD1. Germline CDR1 reads GTSNPN; CDR2 reads SVGIG (reference sequence). V lost 2 bases to trimming and J lost 6 bases; unmatched junction nucleotides: 17. The CDR3 is 17 residues long. The CDR3: CAWSPRYRGKRVDGYTF. The CDR3 DNA follows: TGTGCCTGGAGTCCAAGATACAGGGGGAAGAGGGTTGATGGCTACACCTTC.

The V and J genes are TRBV6-1 and TRBJ1-1; tentative D call: TRBD1 (5 bases). Trimming stripped 10 bases from V and 6 bases from J, with 15 bases between. CDR1 and CDR2 from the germline V gene are MNHNS and SASEGT. This CDR3 is built from 12 residues. CDR3 residues: CATQALGAEAFF. As DNA, the CDR3 is TGTGCCACTCAAGCGCTGGGGGCTGAAGCTTTCTTT.

This clone appeared a few times. The V call is TRBV9, the J call TRBJ2-5, with D possibly TRBD1 on 5 matching bases. This CDR3 spans 13 amino acids. Germline CDR1 reads SGDLS; CDR2 reads YYNGEE. The ends were cut back, 4 bases at V and 4 bases at J, with 11 bases in the middle. CDR3 sequence reads: CASSRDRGETQYF. As DNA, the CDR3 is TGTGCCAGCAGCCGAGACAGAGGAGAGACCCAGTACTTC. Variable domain in full (rest from reference TRBV9 and TRBJ2-5): DSGVTQTPKHLITATGQRVTLRCSPRSGDLSVYWYQQSLDQGLQFLIQYYNGEERAKGNILERFSAQQFPDLHSELNLSSLELGDSALYFCASSRDRGETQYFGPGTRLLVL.

The rearrangement joins TRBV11-2 to TRBJ1-2; D gene uncertain. The CDR3 is made up of 15 amino acids. Trimming shortened V by 4 bases and J by 8 bases, and 20 bases separated the two germline ends. CDR1 and CDR2 from the germline V gene are SGHAT and FQNNGV. CDR3 in DNA: TGTGCCAGCAGCTCGCGGTGGGAGGCCGTCTCGGGCTACACCTTC. Protein product: CASSSRWEAVSGYTF.

The V and J genes are TRBV4-2 and TRBJ2-7; D remains ambiguous. Germline values: CDR1 LGHNA, CDR2 YNFKEQ. This CDR3 has 14 residues. The V end was cut by 3 bases, the J end by 0 bases, with 9 bases between. CDR3 bases: TGTGCCAGCAGCCACCAGGAGAGCTCCTACGAGCAGTACTTC. Its protein is CASSHQESSYEQYF.

The chain is built from TRBV13 and TRBJ2-7, with TRBD1 identical over 8 bases. With V trimmed by 0 bases and J by 0 bases, 4 bases remained unmatched. The CDR3 covers 16 residues. The germline V gene encodes CDR1 PRHDT and CDR2 FYEKMQ (reference sequence). The CDR3 region has the DNA TGTGCCAGCAGCTTAGGGACAGGGGATGCCTCCTACGAGCAGTACTTC. Protein: CASSLGTGDASYEQYF.

The V call is TRBV19, the J call TRBJ2-2; weak D call: TRBD1 (6 bases). V lost 3 bases to trimming and J lost 6 bases, with 11 bases between them. The length of the CDR3 is 14 residues. In germline, CDR1 is LNHDA, CDR2 SQIVND (reference sequence). The CDR3 DNA reads as TGTGCCAGTAGTATTTTAAGACAGGCCGGGGAGCTGTTTTTT. It encodes CASSILRQAGELFF.

This rearrangement joins TRBV7-6 to TRBJ1-2, with TRBD1 matching 7 bases. Germline trimming cut 1 base from V and 8 bases from J; bases unmatched to any gene: 7. CDR1 SGHVS and CDR2 FNYEAQ come from the germline V gene. The CDR3 loop spans 14 amino acids. CDR3 sequence (DNA): TGTGCCAGCAGCTTAGGACAGGGAGGGGACGGCTACACCTTC. Its translation is CASSLGQGGDGYTF.

This sequence joins TRBV11-3 and TRBJ2-5; no clear D. CDR3 length: 13 amino acids. V shed 3 bases and J shed 2 bases, with 7 bases lying between them. Germline-derived CDR1 and CDR2 are SGHNT and YENEEA. CDR3 sequence (DNA): TGTGCCAGCAGCTTGCAGCCTCAAGAGACCCAGTACTTC. Residues: CASSLQPQETQYF. The full variable domain, its missing parts supplied by reference TRBV11-3 and TRBJ2-5, is EAGVVQSPRYKIIEKKQPVAFWCNPISGHNTLYWYLQNLGQGPELLIRYENEEAVDDSQLPKDRFSAERLKGVDSTLKIQPAELGDSAVYLCASSLQPQETQYFGPGTRLLVL.

This chain joins TRBV6-5 and TRBJ2-7; D gene uncertain. This CDR3 has 14 amino acids. The ends were cut back, 5 bases at V and 0 bases at J, with 11 bases in the middle. CDR1 is MNHEY and CDR2 is SVGAGI in the germline V gene. The CDR3 coding sequence is TGTGCCAGCAGTGTGTTTAGTTCCTCCTACGAGCAGTACTTC. Its translation: CASSVFSSSYEQYF.

In its sample, this clone was seen a few times. The chain employs TRBV9 and TRBJ1-5, with D maybe TRBD1 (6 bases). The CDR3 runs to 15 residues. V lost 4 bases, J lost 3 bases, and 14 bases lay in between. Germline values: CDR1 SGDLS, CDR2 YYNGEE. CDR3 loop: CASSPSGHFNQPQHF. CDR3 DNA: TGTGCCAGCAGCCCATCGGGACACTTCAATCAGCCCCAGCATTTT.

J is TRBJ1-4 and V is TRBV7-9, with TRBD1 as a possible D gene (5 bases). The germline gives CDR1 SEHNR, CDR2 FQNEAQ (reference sequence). The CDR3 spans 14 residues. With 5 bases removed from V and 7 bases from J, the gap between germline ends came to 14 bases. The CDR3 region is CASSGRGPGEKLFF. The CDR3 nucleotides read TGTGCCAGCAGCGGCCGGGGACCGGGTGAAAAACTGTTTTTT.